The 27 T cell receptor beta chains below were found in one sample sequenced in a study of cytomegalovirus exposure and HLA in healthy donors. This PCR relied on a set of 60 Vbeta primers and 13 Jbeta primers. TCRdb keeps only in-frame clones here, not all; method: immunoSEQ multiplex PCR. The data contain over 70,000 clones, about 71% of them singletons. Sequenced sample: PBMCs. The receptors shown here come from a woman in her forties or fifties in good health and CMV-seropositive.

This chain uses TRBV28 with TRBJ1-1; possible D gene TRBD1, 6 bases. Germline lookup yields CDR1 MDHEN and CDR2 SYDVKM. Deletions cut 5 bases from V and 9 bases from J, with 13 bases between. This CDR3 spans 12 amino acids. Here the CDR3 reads CASSPGELQAFF. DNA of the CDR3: TGTGCCAGCAGTCCAGGGGAACTGCAAGCTTTCTTT.

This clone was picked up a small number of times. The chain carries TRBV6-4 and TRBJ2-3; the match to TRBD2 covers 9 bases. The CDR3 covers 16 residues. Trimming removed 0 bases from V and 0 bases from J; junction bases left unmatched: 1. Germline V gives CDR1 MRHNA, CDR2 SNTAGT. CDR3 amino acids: CASSDSSGGSTDTQYF. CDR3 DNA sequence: TGTGCCAGCAGTGACTCGAGCGGGGGGAGCACAGATACGCAGTATTTT.

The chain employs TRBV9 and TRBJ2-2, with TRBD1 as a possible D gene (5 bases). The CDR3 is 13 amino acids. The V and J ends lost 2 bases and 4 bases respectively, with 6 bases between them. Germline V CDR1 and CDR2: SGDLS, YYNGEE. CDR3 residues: CASSVRVTGELFF. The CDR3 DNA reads TGTGCCAGCAGCGTCAGGGTCACCGGGGAGCTGTTTTTT.

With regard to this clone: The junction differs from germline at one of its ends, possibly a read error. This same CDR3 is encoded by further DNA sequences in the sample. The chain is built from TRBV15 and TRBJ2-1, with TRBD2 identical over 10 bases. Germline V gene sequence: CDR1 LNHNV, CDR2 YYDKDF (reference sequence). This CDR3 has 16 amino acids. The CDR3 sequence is CATSRGPSGSNNEQFF. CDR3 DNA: TGTGCCACCAGCAGAGGCCCTAGCGGGAGTAATAATGAACAGTTCTTC.

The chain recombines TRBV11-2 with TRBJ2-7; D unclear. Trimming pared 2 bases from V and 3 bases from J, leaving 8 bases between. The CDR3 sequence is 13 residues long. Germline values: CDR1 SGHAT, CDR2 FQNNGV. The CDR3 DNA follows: TGTGCCAGCAGCTTAAGTCCCTACTACGAGCAGTACTTC. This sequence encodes CASSLSPYYEQYF.

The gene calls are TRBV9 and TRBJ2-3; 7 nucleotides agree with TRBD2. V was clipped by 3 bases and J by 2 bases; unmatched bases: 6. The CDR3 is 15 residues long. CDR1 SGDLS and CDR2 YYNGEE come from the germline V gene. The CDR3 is CASSATGGYTDTQYF. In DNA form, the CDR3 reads TGTGCCAGCAGCGCGACCGGGGGGTACACAGATACGCAGTATTTT.

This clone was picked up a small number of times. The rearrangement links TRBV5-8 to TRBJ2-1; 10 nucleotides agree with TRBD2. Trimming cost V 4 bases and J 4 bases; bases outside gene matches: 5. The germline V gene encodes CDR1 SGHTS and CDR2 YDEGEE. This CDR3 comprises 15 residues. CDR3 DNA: TGTGCCAGCAGCCCAGGGACTAGCGCATACAATGAGCAGTTCTTC. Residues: CASSPGTSAYNEQFF.

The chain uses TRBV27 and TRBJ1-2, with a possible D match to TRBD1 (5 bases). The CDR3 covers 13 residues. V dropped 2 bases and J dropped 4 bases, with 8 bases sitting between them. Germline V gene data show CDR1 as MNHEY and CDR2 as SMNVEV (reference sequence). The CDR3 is CASSLQGFYGYTF. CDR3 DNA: TGTGCCAGCAGTTTACAGGGTTTCTATGGCTACACCTTC.

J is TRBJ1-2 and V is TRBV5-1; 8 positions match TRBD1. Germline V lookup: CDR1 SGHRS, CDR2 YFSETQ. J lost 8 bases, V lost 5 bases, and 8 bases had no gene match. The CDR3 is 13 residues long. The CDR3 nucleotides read TGCGCCAGCAGAAAGACAGGGGAGGGGGGCTACACCTTC. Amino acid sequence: CASRKTGEGGYTF. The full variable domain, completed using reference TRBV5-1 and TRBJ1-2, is KAGVTQTPRYLIKTRGQQVTLSCSPISGHRSVSWYQQTPGQGLQFLFEYFSETQRNKGNFPGRFSGRQFSNSRSEMNVSTLELGDSALYLCASRKTGEGGYTFGSGTRLTVV.

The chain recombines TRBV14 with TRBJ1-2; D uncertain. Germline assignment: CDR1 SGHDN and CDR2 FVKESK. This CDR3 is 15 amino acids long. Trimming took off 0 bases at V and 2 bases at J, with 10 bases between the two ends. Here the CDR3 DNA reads TGTGCCAGCAGCCAAGATCGGGGATTCAACTATGGCTACACCTTC. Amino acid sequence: CASSQDRGFNYGYTF.

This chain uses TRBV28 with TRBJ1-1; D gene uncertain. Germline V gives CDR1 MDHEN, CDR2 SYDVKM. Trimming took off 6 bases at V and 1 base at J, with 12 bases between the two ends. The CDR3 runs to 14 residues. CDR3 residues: CASRPVTGNTEAFF. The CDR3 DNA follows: TGTGCCAGCAGACCCGTTACGGGGAACACTGAAGCTTTCTTT.

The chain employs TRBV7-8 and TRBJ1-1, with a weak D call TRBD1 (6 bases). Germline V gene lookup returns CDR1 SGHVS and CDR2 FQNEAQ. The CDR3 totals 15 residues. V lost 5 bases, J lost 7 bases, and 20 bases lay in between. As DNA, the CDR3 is TGTGCCAGCAGCCACTCGAATACAGGGTTTGTTGAAGCTTTCTTT. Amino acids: CASSHSNTGFVEAFF. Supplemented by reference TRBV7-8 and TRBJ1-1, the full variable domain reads GAGVSQSPRYKVAKRGQDVALRCDPISGHVSLFWYQQALGQGPEFLTYFQNEAQLDKSGLPSDRFFAERPEGSVSTLKIQRTQQEDSAVYLCASSHSNTGFVEAFFGQGTRLTVV.

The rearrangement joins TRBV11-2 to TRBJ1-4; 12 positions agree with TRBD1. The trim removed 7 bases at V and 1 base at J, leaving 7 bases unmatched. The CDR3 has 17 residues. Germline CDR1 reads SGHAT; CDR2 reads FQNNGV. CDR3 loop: CASKRDRGRLTNEKLFF. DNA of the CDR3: TGTGCCAGCAAAAGGGACAGGGGGCGGTTAACTAATGAAAAACTGTTTTTT.

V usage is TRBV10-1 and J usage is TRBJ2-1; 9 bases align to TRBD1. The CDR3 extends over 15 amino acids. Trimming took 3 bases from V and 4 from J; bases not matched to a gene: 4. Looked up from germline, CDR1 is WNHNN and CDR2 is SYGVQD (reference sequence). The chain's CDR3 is CASSDPGQGYNEQFF. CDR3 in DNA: TGCGCCAGCAGTGACCCGGGACAGGGATACAATGAGCAGTTCTTC.

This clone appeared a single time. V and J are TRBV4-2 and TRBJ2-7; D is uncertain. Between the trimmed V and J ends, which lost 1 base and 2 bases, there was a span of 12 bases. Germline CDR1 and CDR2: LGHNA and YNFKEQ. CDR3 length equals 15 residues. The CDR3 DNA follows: TGTGCCAGCAGCCAAGTTTTGGAGCCAACCTACGAGCAGTACTTC. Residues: CASSQVLEPTYEQYF.

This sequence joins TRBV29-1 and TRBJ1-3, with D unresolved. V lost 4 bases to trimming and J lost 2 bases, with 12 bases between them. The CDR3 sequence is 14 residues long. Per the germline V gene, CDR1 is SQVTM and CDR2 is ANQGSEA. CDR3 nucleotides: TGCAGCGTTGTATCCTCTAGGCCTGGAAACACCATATATTTT. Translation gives CSVVSSRPGNTIYF.

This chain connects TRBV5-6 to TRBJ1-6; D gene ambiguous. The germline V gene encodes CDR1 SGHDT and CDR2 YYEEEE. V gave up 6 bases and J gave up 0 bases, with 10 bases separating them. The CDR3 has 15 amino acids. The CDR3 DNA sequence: TGTGCCAGCACCATTCGGGGCTCCTATAATTCACCCCTCCACTTT. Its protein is CASTIRGSYNSPLHF.

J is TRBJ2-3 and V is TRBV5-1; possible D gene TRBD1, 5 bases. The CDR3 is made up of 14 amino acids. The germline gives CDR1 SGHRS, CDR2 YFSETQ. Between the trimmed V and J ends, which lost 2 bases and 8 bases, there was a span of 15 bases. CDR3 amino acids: CASSLPDLQGTQYF. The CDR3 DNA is TGCGCCAGCAGCTTACCTGACCTCCAGGGTACGCAGTATTTT.

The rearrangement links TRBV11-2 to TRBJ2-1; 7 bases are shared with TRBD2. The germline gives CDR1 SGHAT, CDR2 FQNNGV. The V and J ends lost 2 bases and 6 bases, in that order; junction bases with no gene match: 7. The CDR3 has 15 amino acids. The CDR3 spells CASSLWRELSNEQFF. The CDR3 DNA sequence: TGTGCCAGCAGCTTATGGCGGGAGTTATCCAATGAGCAGTTCTTC.

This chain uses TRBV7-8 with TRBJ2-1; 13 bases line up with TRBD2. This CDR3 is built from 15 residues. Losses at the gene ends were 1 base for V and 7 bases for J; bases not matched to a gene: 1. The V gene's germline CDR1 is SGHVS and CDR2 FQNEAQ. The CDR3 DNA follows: TGTGCCAGCAGCTTAGAGGGACTAGCGGGAAATGAGCAGTTCTTC. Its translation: CASSLEGLAGNEQFF.

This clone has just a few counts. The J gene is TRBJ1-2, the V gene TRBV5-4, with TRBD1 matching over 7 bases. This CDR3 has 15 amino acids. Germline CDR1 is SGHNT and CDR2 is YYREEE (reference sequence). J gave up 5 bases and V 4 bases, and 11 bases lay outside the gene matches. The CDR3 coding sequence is TGTGCCAGCAGCGGCGGACAGGCCAACATATATGGCTACACCTTC. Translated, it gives CASSGGQANIYGYTF.

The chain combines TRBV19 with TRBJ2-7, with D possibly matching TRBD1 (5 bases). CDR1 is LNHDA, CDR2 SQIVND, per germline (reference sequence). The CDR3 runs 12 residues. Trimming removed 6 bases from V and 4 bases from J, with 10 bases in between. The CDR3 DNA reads TGTGCCAGTAGGGCAGGGAATTACGAGCAGTACTTC. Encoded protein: CASRAGNYEQYF.

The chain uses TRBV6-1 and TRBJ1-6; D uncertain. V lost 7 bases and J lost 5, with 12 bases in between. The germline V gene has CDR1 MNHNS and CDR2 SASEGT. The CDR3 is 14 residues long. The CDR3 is CASTLLRDNSPLHF. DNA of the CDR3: TGTGCCAGCACCCTACTTCGGGATAATTCACCCCTCCACTTT.

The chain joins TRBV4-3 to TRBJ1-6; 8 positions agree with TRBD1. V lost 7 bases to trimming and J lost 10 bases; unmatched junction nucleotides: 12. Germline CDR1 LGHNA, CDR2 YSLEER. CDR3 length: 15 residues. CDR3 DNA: TGCGCCAGCACCCAGGGGGCCCAAAGCAGCTCACCCCTCCACTTT. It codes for CASTQGAQSSSPLHF.

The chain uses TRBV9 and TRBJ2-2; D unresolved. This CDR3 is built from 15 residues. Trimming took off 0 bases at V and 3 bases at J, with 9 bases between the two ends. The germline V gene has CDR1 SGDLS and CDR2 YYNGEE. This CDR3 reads CASSVAWSDTGELFF. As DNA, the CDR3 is TGTGCCAGCAGCGTAGCGTGGTCGGACACCGGGGAGCTGTTTTTT.

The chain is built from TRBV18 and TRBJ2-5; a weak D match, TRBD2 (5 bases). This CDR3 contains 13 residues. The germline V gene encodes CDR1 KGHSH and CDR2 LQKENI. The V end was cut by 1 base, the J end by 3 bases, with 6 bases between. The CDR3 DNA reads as TGTGCCAGCTCACCACGGCGGGAAGAGACCCAGTACTTC. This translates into CASSPRREETQYF.

This chain's CDR3 is CASSLGGGSNQPQHF. The CDR3 nucleotides are TGTGCCAGCAGTTTGGGAGGAGGGAGCAATCAGCCCCAGCATTTT. J is TRBJ1-5 and V is TRBV27; unclear D gene. Germline CDR1 reads MNHEY; CDR2 reads SMNVEV (reference sequence). V lost 3 bases to trimming and J lost 1 base, with 10 bases between them. This CDR3 contains 15 residues.